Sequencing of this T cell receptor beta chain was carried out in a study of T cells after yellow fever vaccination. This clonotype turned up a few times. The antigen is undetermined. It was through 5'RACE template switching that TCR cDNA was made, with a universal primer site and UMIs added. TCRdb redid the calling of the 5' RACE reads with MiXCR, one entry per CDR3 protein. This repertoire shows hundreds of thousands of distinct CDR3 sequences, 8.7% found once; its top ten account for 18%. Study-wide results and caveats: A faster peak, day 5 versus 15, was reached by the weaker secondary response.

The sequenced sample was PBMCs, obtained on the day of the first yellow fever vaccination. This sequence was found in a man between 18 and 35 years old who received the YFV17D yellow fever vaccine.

CDR3 protein: CASRNLRRGQETQYF. CDR3 sequence (DNA): TGTGCCAGTAGGAACCTGCGGCGGGGCCAAGAGACCCAGTACTTC. J is TRBJ2-5 and V is TRBV19; perhaps TRBD2 as D (6 bases). V gave up 6 bases and J gave up 1 base, with 15 bases separating them. Looked up from germline, CDR1 is LNHDA and CDR2 is SQIVND (reference sequence). This CDR3 has 15 residues.